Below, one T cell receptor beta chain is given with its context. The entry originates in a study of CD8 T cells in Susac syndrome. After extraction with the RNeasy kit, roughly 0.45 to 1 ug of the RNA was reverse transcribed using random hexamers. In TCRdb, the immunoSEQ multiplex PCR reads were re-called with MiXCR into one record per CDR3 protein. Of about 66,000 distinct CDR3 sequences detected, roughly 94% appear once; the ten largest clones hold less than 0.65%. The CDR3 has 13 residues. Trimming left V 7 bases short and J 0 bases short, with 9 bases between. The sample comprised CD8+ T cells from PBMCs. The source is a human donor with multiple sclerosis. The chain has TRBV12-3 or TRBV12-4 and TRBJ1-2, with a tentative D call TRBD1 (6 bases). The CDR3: CASTTGANYGYTF. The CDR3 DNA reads TGTGCCAGCACGACAGGAGCTAACTATGGCTACACCTTC.